This paragraph reports one T cell receptor beta chain. Antigen unknown. Researchers ran the PCR with 60 Vbeta and 13 Jbeta primers. Clones were sequenced by immunoSEQ multiplex PCR, and TCRdb holds only the in-frame ones, with some missing. Seen here are roughly 200,000 clones, approximately 85% observed once, and the top ten hold about 1.4%. The CDR3 has 14 amino acids. Germline V gene data show CDR1 as MNHEY and CDR2 as SMNVEV (reference sequence). Trimming cost V 6 bases and J 3 bases, with 15 bases left between them. This sample is part of a study of cytomegalovirus exposure and HLA in healthy donors. Study outcomes and limitations: Cytomegalovirus association was assigned to more than 150 TCR beta chains. According to a later analysis, donors in an Asian-associated ancestry cluster reportedly had fewer N-insertions than the roughly 640-donor mean.

The clonotype was recovered from a girl aged 5-17 years in good health and CMV-seropositive. The rearrangement joins TRBV27 to TRBJ2-7, with D tentatively TRBD2 (5 bases). Sample: PBMCs. Written as DNA, the CDR3 is TGTGCCAGCAGGCGGGCAGTAATAGACTACGAGCAGTACTTC. Amino acids: CASRRAVIDYEQYF.